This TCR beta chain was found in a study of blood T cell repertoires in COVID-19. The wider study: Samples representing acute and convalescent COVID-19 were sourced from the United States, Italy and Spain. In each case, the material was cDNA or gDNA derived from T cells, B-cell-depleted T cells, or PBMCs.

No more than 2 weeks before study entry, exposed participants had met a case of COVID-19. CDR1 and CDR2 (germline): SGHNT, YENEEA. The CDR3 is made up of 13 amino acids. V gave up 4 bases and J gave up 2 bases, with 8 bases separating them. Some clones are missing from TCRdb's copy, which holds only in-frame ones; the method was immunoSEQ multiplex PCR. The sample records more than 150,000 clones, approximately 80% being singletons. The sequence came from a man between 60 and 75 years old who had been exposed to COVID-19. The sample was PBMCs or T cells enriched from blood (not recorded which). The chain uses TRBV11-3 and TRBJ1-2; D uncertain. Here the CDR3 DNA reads TGTGCCAGCAGCTCGCGCCTGAACTATGGCTACACCTTC. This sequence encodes CASSSRLNYGYTF.